This TCR beta chain was identified during a study of OX40 agonist ivuxolimab in advanced cancers. Germline values: CDR1 MNHNS, CDR2 SASEGT. Trimming removed 1 base at V and 2 bases at J, with 9 bases between. The CDR3 is made up of 15 amino acids. This clone appeared once. Produced via immunoSEQ multiplex PCR; TCRdb's table is partial and in-frame only. Of roughly 48,000 clones detected, 65% to 85% appear once; the ten largest clones hold roughly 1.2%. The sample here was CD4+ or CD8+ T cells sorted from blood, taken in a trial of the OX40 agonist ivuxolimab. This chain joins TRBV6-1 and TRBJ2-1; the D call may be TRBD1 or TRBD2 (6 bases each). This sequence was found in an adult with an advanced solid tumor such as melanoma, head and neck, liver or kidney cancer. This CDR3 reads CASSEVRGAYNEQFF. The CDR3 bases are TGTGCCAGCAGTGAAGTTAGGGGGGCCTACAATGAGCAGTTCTTC.